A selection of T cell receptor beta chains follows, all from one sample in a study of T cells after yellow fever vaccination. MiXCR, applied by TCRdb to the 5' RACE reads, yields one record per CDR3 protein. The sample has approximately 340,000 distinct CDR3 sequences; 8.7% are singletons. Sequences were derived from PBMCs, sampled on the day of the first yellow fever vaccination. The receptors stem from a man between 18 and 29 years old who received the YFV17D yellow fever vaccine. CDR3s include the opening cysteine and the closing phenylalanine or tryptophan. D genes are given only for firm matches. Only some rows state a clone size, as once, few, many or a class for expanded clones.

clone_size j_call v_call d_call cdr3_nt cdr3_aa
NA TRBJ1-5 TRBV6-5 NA TGTGCCAGCAGCCCTCCGAATCGGCCCCAGCATTTT CASSPPNRPQHF
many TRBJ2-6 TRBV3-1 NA TGTGCCAGCAGCCAGGGAAGGGGCGCTGGGGCCAACGTCCTGACTTTC CASSQGRGAGANVLTF
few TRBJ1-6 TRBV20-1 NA TGCAGTGCTAGAGAGGGTGATTCACCCCTCCACTTT CSAREGDSPLHF
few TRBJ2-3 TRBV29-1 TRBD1 TGCAGCGTGGCCTTGGACAGGGCAACAGATACGCAGTATTTT CSVALDRATDTQYF
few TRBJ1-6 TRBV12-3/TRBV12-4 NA TGTGCCAGCCCCGGGGACAATTCACCCCTCCACTTT CASPGDNSPLHF
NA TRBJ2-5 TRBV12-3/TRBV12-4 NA TGTGCCAGCACCCTTTTGGGTAAAGAGACCCAGTACTTC CASTLLGKETQYF
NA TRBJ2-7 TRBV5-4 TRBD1 TGTGCCAGCAGCTTCGGATGGGTGTTACGGGACAGGGAAAGCTCCTACGAGCAGTACTTC CASSFGWVLRDRESSYEQYF
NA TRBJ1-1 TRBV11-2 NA TGTGCCAGCAGCCAACCCGGGTGGGCCCCAATGAACACTGAAGCTTTCTTT CASSQPGWAPMNTEAFF
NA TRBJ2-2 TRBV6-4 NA TGTGCCAGCAGTGACTCGATTCCAGGGACTGGGACCGGGGAGCTGTTTTTT CASSDSIPGTGTGELFF
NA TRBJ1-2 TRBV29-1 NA TGCAGAGCCGGGACGCTTAATGGCTACACCTTC CRAGTLNGYTF
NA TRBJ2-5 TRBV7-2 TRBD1 TGTGCCAGCAGAACCGGGACAGTACAAGAGACCCAGTACTTC CASRTGTVQETQYF
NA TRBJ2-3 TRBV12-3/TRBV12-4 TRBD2 TGTGCCAGCAGCATGGGACTAGCGGGGGGTGGGGATACGCAGTATTTT CASSMGLAGGGDTQYF
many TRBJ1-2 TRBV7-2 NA TGTGCCAGCAGCTTGGTTAACTATGGCTACACCTTC CASSLVNYGYTF
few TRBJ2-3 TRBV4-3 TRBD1 TGCGCCAGCAGCCAAGGGGACAGGCAGACAGATACGCAGTATTTT CASSQGDRQTDTQYF
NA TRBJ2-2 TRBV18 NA TGTGCCAGCTCACGCTCTACAGTCAACTATAACACCGGGGAGCTGTTTTTT CASSRSTVNYNTGELFF
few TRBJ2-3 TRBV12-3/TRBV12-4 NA TGTGCCAGCCAGACAGAGACAGATACGCAGTATTTT CASQTETDTQYF
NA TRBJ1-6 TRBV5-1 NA TGCGCCAGCAGCTTGGAACGGGGGGCTGTCAATTCACCCCTCCACTTT CASSLERGAVNSPLHF
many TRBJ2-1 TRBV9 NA TGTGCCAGCAGCCTTGACAGCGTCTCCTACAATGAGCAGTTCTTC CASSLDSVSYNEQFF
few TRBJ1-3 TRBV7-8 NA TGTGCCAGCAGCCCCACTCGGGTCTCTGGAAACACCATATATTTT CASSPTRVSGNTIYF
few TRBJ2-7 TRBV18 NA TGTGCCAGCTCACCACAGGGGGTGACGTACGAGCAGTACTTC CASSPQGVTYEQYF
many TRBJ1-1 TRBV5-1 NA TGCGCCAGCAGCTCGGGCGGCGGGAGAGTAAACACTGAAGCTTTCTTT CASSSGGGRVNTEAFF
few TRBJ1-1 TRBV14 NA TGTGCCAGCAGCCCAACCGAACGAAACACTGAAGCTTTCTTT CASSPTERNTEAFF